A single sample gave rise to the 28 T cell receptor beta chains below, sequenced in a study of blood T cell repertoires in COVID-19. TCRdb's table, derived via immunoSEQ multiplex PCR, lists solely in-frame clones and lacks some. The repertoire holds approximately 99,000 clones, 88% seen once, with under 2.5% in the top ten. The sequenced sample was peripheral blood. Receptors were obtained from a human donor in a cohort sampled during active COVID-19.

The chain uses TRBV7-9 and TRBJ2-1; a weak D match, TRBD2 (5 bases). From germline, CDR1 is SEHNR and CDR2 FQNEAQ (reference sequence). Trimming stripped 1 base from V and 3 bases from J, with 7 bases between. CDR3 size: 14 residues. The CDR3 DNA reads TGTGCCAGCAGCTTAGGAGGGAGCTACAATGAGCAGTTCTTC. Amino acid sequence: CASSLGGSYNEQFF.

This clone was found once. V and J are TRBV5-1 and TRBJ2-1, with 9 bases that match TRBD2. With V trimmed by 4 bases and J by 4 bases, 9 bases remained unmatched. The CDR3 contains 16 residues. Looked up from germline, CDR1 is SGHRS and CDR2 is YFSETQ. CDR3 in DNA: TGCGCCAGCAGCCCCCTAGCGGGGCCCCCTTACAATGAGCAGTTCTTC. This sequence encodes CASSPLAGPPYNEQFF.

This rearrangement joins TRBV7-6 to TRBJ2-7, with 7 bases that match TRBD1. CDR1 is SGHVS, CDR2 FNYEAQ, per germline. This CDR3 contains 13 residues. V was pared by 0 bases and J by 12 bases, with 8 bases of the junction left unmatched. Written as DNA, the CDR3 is TGTGCCAGCAGCTTAGCGCTTTCGGGACAGCGGTACTTC. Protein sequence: CASSLALSGQRYF.

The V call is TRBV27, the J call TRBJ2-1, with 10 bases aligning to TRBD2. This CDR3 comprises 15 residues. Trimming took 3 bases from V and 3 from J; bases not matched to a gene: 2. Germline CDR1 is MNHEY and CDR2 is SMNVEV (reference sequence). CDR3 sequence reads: CASSLASGGYNEQFF. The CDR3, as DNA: TGTGCCAGCAGTTTGGCTAGCGGGGGCTACAATGAGCAGTTCTTC.

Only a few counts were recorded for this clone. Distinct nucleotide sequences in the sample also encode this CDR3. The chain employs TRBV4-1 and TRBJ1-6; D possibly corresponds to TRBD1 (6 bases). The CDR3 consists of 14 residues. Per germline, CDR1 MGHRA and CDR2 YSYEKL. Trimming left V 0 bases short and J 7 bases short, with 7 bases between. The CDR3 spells CASSQETGNSPLHF. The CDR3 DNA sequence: TGCGCCAGCAGCCAAGAAACAGGGAATTCACCCCTCCACTTT.

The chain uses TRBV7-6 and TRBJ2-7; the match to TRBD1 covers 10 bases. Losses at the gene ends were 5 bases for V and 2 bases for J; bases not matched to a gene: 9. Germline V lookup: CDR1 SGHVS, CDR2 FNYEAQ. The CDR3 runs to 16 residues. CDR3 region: CASSPVGQGSPYEQYF. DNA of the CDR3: TGTGCCAGCAGCCCAGTGGGACAGGGGAGCCCCTACGAGCAGTACTTC.

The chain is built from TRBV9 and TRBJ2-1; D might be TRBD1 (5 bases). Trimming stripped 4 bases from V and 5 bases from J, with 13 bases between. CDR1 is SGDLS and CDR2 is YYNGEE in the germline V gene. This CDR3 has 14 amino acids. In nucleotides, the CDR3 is TGTGCCAGCAGCCCCTCAGGGTCTGACAATGAGCAGTTCTTC. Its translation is CASSPSGSDNEQFF.

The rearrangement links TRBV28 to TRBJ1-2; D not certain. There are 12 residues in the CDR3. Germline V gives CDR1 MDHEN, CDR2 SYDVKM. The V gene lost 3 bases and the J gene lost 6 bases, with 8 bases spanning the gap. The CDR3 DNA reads TGTGCCAGCAGTTTTCACAAAAATGGCTACACCTTC. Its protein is CASSFHKNGYTF.

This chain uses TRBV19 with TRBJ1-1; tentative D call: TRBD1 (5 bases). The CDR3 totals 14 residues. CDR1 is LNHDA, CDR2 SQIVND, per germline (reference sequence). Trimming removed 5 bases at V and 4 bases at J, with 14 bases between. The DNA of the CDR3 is TGTGCCAGTAGTGGCCGGGGGGGGATCACTGAAGCTTTCTTT. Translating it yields CASSGRGGITEAFF.

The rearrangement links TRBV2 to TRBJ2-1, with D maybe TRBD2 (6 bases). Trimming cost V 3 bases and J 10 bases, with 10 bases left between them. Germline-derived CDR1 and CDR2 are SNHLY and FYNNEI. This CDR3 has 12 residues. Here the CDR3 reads CASSDDSGEQFF. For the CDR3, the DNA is TGTGCCAGCAGTGATGATAGCGGCGAGCAGTTCTTC.

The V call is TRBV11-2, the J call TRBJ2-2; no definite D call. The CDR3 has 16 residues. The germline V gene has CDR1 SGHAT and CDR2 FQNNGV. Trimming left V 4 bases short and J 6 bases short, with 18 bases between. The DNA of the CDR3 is TGTGCCAGCAGCTCCCCAGTCGGAGTTCTGGCCGGGGAGCTGTTTTTT. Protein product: CASSSPVGVLAGELFF.

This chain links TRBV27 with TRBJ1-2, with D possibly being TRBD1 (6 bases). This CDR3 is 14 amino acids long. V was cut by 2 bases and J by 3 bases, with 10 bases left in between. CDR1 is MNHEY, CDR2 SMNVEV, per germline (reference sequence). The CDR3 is CASSLAGEDYGYTF. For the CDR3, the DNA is TGTGCCAGCAGTTTAGCAGGGGAAGACTATGGCTACACCTTC.

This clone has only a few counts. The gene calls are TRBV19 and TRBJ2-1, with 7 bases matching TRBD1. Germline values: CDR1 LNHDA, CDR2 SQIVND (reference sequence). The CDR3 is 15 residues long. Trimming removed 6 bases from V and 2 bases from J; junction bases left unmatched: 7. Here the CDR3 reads CASSPTGTAYNEQFF. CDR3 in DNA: TGTGCCAGTAGCCCGACCGGGACAGCCTACAATGAGCAGTTCTTC.

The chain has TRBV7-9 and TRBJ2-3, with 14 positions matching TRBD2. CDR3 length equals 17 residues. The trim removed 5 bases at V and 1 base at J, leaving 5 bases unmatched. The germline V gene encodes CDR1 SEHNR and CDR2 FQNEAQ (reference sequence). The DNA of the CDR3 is TGTGCCAGCAGCCTCGGACTAGCGGGAGGTCGCACAGATACGCAGTATTTT. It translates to CASSLGLAGGRTDTQYF.

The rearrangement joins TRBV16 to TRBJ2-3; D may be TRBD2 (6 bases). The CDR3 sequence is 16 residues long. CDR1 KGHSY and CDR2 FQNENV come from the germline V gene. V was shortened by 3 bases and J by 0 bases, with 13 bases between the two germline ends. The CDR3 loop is CASSQEGPASTDTQYF. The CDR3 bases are TGTGCCAGCAGCCAGGAGGGACCCGCAAGCACAGATACGCAGTATTTT.

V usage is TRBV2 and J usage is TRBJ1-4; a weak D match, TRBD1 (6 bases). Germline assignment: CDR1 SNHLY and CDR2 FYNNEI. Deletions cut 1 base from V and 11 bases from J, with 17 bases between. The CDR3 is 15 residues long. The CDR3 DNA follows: TGTGCCAGCAGTGAAGGCGGGGGCGTCATGAATAAACTGTTTTTT. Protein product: CASSEGGGVMNKLFF.

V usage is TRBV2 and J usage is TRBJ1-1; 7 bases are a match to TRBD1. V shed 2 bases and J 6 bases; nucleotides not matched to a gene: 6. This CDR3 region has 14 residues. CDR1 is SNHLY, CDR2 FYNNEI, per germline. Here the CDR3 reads CASSEPTGYAEAFF. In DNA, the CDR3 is TGTGCCAGCAGTGAACCGACAGGGTATGCTGAAGCTTTCTTT.

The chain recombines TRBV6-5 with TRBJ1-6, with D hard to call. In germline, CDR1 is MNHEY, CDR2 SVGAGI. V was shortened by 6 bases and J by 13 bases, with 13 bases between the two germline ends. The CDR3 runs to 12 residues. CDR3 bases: TGTGCCAGCAGCGCCCTATTAGCGCCCCTCCACTTT. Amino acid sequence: CASSALLAPLHF.

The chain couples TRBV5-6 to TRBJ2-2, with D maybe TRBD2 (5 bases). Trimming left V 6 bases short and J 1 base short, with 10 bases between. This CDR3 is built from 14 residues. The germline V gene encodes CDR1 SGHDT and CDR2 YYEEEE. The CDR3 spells CASKRTENTGELFF. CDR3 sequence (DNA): TGTGCCAGCAAGCGGACGGAGAACACCGGGGAGCTGTTTTTT.

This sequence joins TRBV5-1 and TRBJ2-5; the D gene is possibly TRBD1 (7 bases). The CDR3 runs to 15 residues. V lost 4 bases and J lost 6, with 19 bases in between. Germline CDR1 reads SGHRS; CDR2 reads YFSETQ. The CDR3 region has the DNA TGCGCCAGCAGCCCAGGAGGGGGCCCTACCCAGACCCAGTACTTC. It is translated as CASSPGGGPTQTQYF.

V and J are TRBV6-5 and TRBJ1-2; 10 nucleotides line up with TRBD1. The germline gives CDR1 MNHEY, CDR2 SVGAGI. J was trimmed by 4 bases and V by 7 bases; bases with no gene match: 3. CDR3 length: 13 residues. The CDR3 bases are TGTGCCAGCACGGGACAGGGGAGCTATGGCTACACCTTC. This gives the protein CASTGQGSYGYTF.

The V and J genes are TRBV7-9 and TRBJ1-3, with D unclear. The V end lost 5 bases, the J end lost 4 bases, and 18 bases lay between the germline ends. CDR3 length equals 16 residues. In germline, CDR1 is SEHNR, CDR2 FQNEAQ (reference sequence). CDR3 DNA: TGTGCCAGCAGCAACTCGCTGAATATCCCCGGAAACACCATATATTTT. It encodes CASSNSLNIPGNTIYF.

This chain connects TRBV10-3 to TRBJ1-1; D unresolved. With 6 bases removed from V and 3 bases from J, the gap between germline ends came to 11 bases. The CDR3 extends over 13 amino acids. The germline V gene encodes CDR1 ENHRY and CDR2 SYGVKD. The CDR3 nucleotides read TGTGCCATCAGCGCTACTCAATACACTGAAGCTTTCTTT. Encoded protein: CAISATQYTEAFF.

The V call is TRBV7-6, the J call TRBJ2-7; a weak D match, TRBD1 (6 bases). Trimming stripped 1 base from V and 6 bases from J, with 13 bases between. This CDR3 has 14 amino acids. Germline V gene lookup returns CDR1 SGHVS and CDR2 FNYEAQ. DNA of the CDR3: TGTGCCAGCAGCTTAGGGACAGAATCTGGCGAGCAGTACTTC. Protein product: CASSLGTESGEQYF.

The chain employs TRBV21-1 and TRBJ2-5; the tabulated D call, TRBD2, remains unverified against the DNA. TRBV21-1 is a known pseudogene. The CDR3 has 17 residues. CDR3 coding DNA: TGTGCCAGCAGCAAAGCGTCGGGTAGCGGGAGAGAAGAGACCCAGTACTTC. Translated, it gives CASSKASGSGREETQYF.

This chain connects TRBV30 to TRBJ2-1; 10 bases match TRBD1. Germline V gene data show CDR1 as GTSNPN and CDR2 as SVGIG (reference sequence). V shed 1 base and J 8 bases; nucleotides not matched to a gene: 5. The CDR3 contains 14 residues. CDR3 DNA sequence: TGTGCCTGGAGTGGGGGGACAGGGGTCTATGAGCAGTTCTTC. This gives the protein CAWSGGTGVYEQFF.

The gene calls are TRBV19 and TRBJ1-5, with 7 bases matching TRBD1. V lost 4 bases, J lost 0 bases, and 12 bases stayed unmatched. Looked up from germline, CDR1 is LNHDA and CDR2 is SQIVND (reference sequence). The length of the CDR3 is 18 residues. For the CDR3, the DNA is TGTGCCAGTAGTACACTTGACAGGGCGCTAGATAGCAATCAGCCCCAGCATTTT. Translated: CASSTLDRALDSNQPQHF.

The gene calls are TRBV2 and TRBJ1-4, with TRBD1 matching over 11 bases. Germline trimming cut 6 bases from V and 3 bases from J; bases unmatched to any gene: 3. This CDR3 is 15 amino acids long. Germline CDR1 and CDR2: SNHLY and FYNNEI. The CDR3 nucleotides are TGTGCCAGCAGGGGACAGGGGGTGGCTAATGAAAAACTGTTTTTT. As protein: CASRGQGVANEKLFF. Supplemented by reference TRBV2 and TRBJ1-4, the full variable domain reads EPEVTQTPSHQVTQMGQEVILRCVPISNHLYFYWYRQILGQKVEFLVSFYNNEISEKSEIFDDQFSVERPDGSNFTLKIRSTKLEDSAMYFCASRGQGVANEKLFFGSGTQLSVL.